This T cell receptor beta chain was recorded in a study of blood T cell repertoires in COVID-19. CDR3 length: 18 residues. The trim removed 2 bases at V and 7 bases at J, leaving 17 bases unmatched. CDR1 is SGHRS, CDR2 YFSETQ, per germline. Method: immunoSEQ multiplex PCR; TCRdb's copy keeps in-frame clones and lacks some. The sample consists of roughly 180,000 clones, around 85% of them appearing once. The sample taken for sequencing was peripheral blood. V and J are TRBV5-1 and TRBJ1-2; 10 bases match TRBD1. The source is a woman aged 55-69 years with acute or convalescent COVID-19. The CDR3, as DNA: TGCGCCAGCAGCTTCATCCCCCCCGCGGACAGGGGGGATATTGGCTACACCTTC. Translation: CASSFIPPADRGDIGYTF. Full variable domain (rest looked up from reference TRBV5-1 and TRBJ1-2): KAGVTQTPRYLIKTRGQQVTLSCSPISGHRSVSWYQQTPGQGLQFLFEYFSETQRNKGNFPGRFSGRQFSNSRSEMNVSTLELGDSALYLCASSFIPPADRGDIGYTFGSGTRLTVV.